These 10 T cell receptor beta chains came from one sample sequenced in a study of blood T cell repertoires in COVID-19. The assay was immunoSEQ multiplex PCR, and TCRdb's table has in-frame clones only and misses some. The sample has 210,000 or so clones; about 86% are singletons. Sequencing was done on a sample of peripheral blood. The receptors originated from a man between 45 and 60 years old with active or convalescent COVID-19.

J is TRBJ2-7 and V is TRBV28, with 9 bases matching TRBD1. There are 16 residues in the CDR3. Per the germline V gene, CDR1 is MDHEN and CDR2 is SYDVKM. The J segment lost 6 bases and the V segment lost 6 bases, leaving 15 bases of the junction unmatched. The chain's CDR3 is CASSRTVTGGPGEQYF. The CDR3 DNA reads as TGTGCCAGCAGCCGAACAGTGACAGGGGGTCCGGGCGAGCAGTACTTC.

The DNA for the CDR3 is TGTGCCAGCAGCTTAGTTTTACAAAATGAGCAGTTCTTC. Translating it yields CASSLVLQNEQFF. This chain connects TRBV11-2 to TRBJ2-1; no clear D. V lost 1 base, J lost 7 bases, and 8 bases lay in between. Per germline, CDR1 SGHAT and CDR2 FQNNGV. The CDR3 consists of 13 residues. Based on the CDR3 plus reference TRBV11-2 and TRBJ2-1, the full variable domain is EAGVAQSPRYKIIEKRQSVAFWCNPISGHATLYWYQQILGQGPKLLIQFQNNGVVDDSQLPKDRFSAERLKGVDSTLKIQPAKLEDSAVYLCASSLVLQNEQFFGPGTRLTVL.

The chain is built from TRBV19 and TRBJ1-3; D unclear. CDR3 length: 17 residues. V lost 5 bases and J lost 0, with 17 bases in between. Looked up from germline, CDR1 is LNHDA and CDR2 is SQIVND (reference sequence). The DNA for the CDR3 is TGTGCCAGTAGTCCGATCCCGACTTCTTACTCTGGAAACACCATATATTTT. Its protein is CASSPIPTSYSGNTIYF.

This chain links TRBV27 with TRBJ2-4, with D possibly matching TRBD2 (6 bases). Germline CDR1 and CDR2: MNHEY and SMNVEV (reference sequence). The CDR3 runs to 15 residues. V lost 2 bases, J lost 1 base, and 9 bases lay in between. The CDR3 DNA is TGTGCCAGCAGTTTAATCGGGGGTGCCAAAAACATTCAGTACTTC. Its translation: CASSLIGGAKNIQYF.

The chain joins TRBV18 to TRBJ2-7; 9 nucleotides agree with TRBD2. Germline assignment: CDR1 KGHSH and CDR2 LQKENI. V dropped 4 bases and J dropped 3; count of bases not matched to a gene: 4. The CDR3 loop spans 14 amino acids. The CDR3 sequence is CASSLGLAYYEQYF. The CDR3 region has the DNA TGTGCCAGCTCACTGGGACTAGCTTACTACGAGCAGTACTTC.

The chain uses TRBV15 and TRBJ2-7, with TRBD1 matching 10 bases. The length of the CDR3 is 15 residues. V was clipped by 5 bases and J by 3 bases; unmatched bases: 7. Germline assignment: CDR1 LNHNV and CDR2 YYDKDF (reference sequence). CDR3 nucleotide sequence: TGTGCCACCAGCGTCGGGACAGGGGTTTTCTACGAGCAGTACTTC. It yields the protein CATSVGTGVFYEQYF.

The sample holds a few counts of this clone. The V call is TRBV19, the J call TRBJ2-7, with 7 nucleotides matching TRBD1. Germline CDR1 and CDR2: LNHDA and SQIVND (reference sequence). This CDR3 contains 15 residues. V lost 5 bases and J lost 2; bases outside the gene matches: 9. CDR3 region: CASSFARDSPYEQYF. The CDR3 nucleotides are TGTGCCAGTAGTTTTGCCCGGGACAGCCCCTACGAGCAGTACTTC.

The chain recombines TRBV2 with TRBJ1-3, with 10 bases lining up with TRBD1. Per germline, CDR1 SNHLY and CDR2 FYNNEI. CDR3 length equals 17 residues. V was pared by 4 bases and J by 2 bases, with 8 bases of the junction left unmatched. CDR3 coding DNA: TGTGCCAGCAGTGGCCCCGGACAGGGGGTGACTGGAAACACCATATATTTT. This translates into CASSGPGQGVTGNTIYF.

This sequence joins TRBV6-4 and TRBJ1-5; TRBD1 might be the D (6 bases). The CDR3 is 13 amino acids. V was clipped by 6 bases and J by 11 bases, with 17 bases between them. The germline V gene has CDR1 MRHNA and CDR2 SNTAGT. The CDR3 nucleotides read TGTGCCAGCAGCGAGGGACGAGGGGGGGCCCAGCATTTT. Amino acid sequence: CASSEGRGGAQHF.

J is TRBJ1-1 and V is TRBV6-2 or TRBV6-3, with 8 bases matching TRBD1. The germline V gene encodes CDR1 MNHEY and CDR2 SVGEGT. V lost 6 bases to trimming and J lost 5 bases; unmatched junction nucleotides: 2. The CDR3 loop spans 12 amino acids. In nucleotides, the CDR3 is TGTGCCAGCAGCCAGGGGGCGACTGAAGCTTTCTTT. Amino acid sequence: CASSQGATEAFF.